Below, one T cell receptor beta chain is given with its context. CDR1 is SEHNR and CDR2 is FQNEAQ in the germline V gene (reference sequence). The CDR3 is 11 amino acids. Trimming took off 5 bases at V and 7 bases at J, with 8 bases between the two ends. In the study's own analysis: Estimated nucleated cell counts came from reference gene primer amplification. Data came from immunoSEQ multiplex PCR; TCRdb stores just in-frame clones and leaves some out. From that table come the V and J calls and clone size; the DNA was used to work out D and trimming. The sample shows about 70,000 clones, around 88% of them seen only once. This sample stems from a study of blood T cell repertoires in COVID-19. Study at large: The United States, Italy and Spain supplied acute and convalescent COVID-19 samples. T cells, B-cell-depleted T cells, or PBMCs supplied cDNA or gDNA.

The sample comprised peripheral blood. The source of this sequence is a human donor in a cohort sampled during active COVID-19. The genes are TRBV7-9 and TRBJ1-1; no clear D. The CDR3 loop reads CASSTRSEAFF. CDR3 nucleotides: TGTGCCAGCAGCACCAGAAGTGAAGCTTTCTTT.